This entry is about one TCR beta chain. Its antigen remains unknown. The V end lost 3 bases, the J end lost 7 bases, and 13 bases lay between the germline ends. CDR3 length: 14 amino acids. In germline, CDR1 is SGHTA, CDR2 FQGNSA. Preparing the TCRbeta library involved the use of unique molecular identifiers. TCRdb re-called the PCR reads with MiXCR, one entry per CDR3 protein. This table holds hundreds of thousands of distinct CDR3 sequences, about 17% found once. These data come from a study of T-cell reconstitution after alpha-beta-depleted transplantation in children. The study's findings and limits: Fresh T-cell production supplied most of the T-cell counts and diversity seen one year after transplant. It was reported that alpha-beta T cells came from several hundred expanded graft clones (about two months after transplant).

The V and J genes are TRBV7-2 and TRBJ2-1, with TRBD1 as a possible D gene (6 bases). This specimen was PBMCs, mostly from graft donor cells, taken 360 days after TCRalphabeta/CD19-depleted stem cell transplant. This receptor was identified in a boy in the first two years of life who had a stem cell transplant for Wiskott-Aldrich syndrome, so the T cells may come from the graft donor. DNA for the CDR3: TGTGCCAGCAGCTTTGCCGTTGGGACAAATGAGCAGTTCTTC. Translating it yields CASSFAVGTNEQFF.